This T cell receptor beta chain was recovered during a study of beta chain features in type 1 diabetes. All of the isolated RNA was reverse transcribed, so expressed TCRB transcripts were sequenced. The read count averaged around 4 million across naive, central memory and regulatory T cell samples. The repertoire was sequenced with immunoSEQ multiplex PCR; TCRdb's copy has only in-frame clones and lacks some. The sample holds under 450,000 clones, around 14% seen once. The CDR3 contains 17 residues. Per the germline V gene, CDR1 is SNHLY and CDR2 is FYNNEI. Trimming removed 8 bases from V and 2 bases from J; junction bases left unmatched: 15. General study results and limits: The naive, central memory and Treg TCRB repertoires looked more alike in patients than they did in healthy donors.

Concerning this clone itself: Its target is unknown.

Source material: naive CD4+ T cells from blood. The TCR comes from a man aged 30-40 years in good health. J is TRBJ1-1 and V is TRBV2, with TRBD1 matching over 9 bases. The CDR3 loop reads CASRPGQGRQVNTEAFF. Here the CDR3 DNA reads TGTGCCAGCCGACCGGGACAGGGAAGACAGGTTAACACTGAAGCTTTCTTT.